This TCR beta chain stems from a study of regulatory T cells in long-lasting Graves disease. This clonotype was counted only a few times. This sample's time point: newly diagnosed GD, antithyroid drugs for less than 3 months. RNA from PBMCs was the source of the TCR library. According to the study, TCR beta libraries were built with iRepertoire HTBI primers and CDR3-region Arm-PCR. Each CDR3 protein gets one entry after TCRdb re-called the multiplex PCR reads with MiXCR. The table has around 500,000 distinct CDR3 sequences, about 13% seen once. CDR1 is SQVTM, CDR2 ANQGSEA, per germline. The CDR3 consists of 14 residues. J gave up 3 bases and V 8 bases, and 10 bases lay outside the gene matches. The same sample was also studied in work on T cells in Graves' hyperthyroidism and ophthalmopathy.

This specimen consisted of peripheral blood mononuclear cells (PBMCs), obtained at new diagnosis, from a patient treated with antithyroid drugs. The sequence was obtained from a man aged 30 to 45 with Graves disease. The chain joins TRBV29-1 to TRBJ2-1, with 7 positions matching TRBD2. CDR3: CSTRPGGGYNEQFF. Here the CDR3 DNA reads TGCAGCACCCGCCCGGGGGGAGGCTACAATGAGCAGTTCTTC.